This T cell receptor beta chain was identified in a study of response to subunit inactivated influenza vaccine. Whole-study findings and limits: Each seasonal influenza vaccination, the authors suggested, recruits few new T cells.

V was clipped by 1 base and J by 4 bases; unmatched bases: 17. The CDR3 consists of 19 residues. Germline-derived CDR1 and CDR2 are LGHNA and YNFKEQ. TCRdb redid the calling of the RT-PCR reads with MiXCR, one entry per CDR3 protein. Here the sample spans about 780,000 distinct CDR3 sequences, approximately 18% being singletons. A remark on this clonotype: Its specificity is not known.

V is TRBV4-2 and J is TRBJ2-5; 8 bases align to TRBD2. The material sequenced was PBMCs from blood, taken more than 4 days after vaccination. The sequence was collected from a middle-aged man who received an inactivated influenza vaccine. Here the CDR3 reads CASSQGRLWGIAGPETQYF. The CDR3 DNA reads TGTGCCAGCAGCCAAGGCAGGTTATGGGGAATAGCGGGGCCAGAGACCCAGTACTTC.